The TCR beta chain described here comes from a study of T cells in Graves' hyperthyroidism and ophthalmopathy. V trimming: 5 bases; J trimming: 1 base; junction bases outside the gene matches: 13. CDR1 is MDHEN and CDR2 is SYDVKM in the germline V gene. The CDR3 length is 18 residues. This clonotype was seen many times. Its antigen remains unknown. The study's findings and limits: Blood also showed most of the thyroid clonotypes that were expanded above 0.001.

What was amplified from RNA transcripts were TCR beta CDR3 regions. The HTBI set primed first-round TCR CDR3 RT-PCR. TCRdb redid the calling of the multiplex PCR reads with MiXCR, one entry per CDR3 protein. The table includes about 200,000 distinct CDR3 sequences, roughly 18% detected once. The sequenced material came from blood. V and J are TRBV28 and TRBJ2-7; 11 nucleotides align to TRBD2. The source of this sequence is a man aged 50 to 59 with Graves' hyperthyroidism. The CDR3, as DNA: TGTGCCAGCAGTCCGACCAACCGACTAGCGGGATCTTCCTACGAGCAGTACTTC. Residues: CASSPTNRLAGSSYEQYF.